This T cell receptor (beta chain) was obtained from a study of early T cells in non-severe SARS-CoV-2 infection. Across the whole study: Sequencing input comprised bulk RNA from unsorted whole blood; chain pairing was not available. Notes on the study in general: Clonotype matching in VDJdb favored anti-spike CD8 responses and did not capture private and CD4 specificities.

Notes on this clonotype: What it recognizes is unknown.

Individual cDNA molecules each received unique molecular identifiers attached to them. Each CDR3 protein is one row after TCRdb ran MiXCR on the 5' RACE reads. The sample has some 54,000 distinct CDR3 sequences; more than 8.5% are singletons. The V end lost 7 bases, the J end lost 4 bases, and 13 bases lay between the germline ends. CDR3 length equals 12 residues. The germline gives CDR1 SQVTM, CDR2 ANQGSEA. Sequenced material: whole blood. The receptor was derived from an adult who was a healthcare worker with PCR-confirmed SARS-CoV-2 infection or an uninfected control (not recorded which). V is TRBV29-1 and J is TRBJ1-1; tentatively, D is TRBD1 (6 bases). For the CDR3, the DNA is TGCAGCGGCGAAGGGGGGCCCACTGAAGCTTTCTTT. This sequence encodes CSGEGGPTEAFF.